The next 32 T cell receptor beta chains were all read from a single sample in a study of blood T cell repertoires in COVID-19. The method was immunoSEQ multiplex PCR; TCRdb's version includes in-frame clones alone and lacks a portion of them. Here the sample spans 87,000 or so clones, just over 85% being singletons. Sequenced: peripheral blood. The receptors derive from a woman of 80 years or more in a cohort sampled during active or convalescent COVID-19.

This chain links TRBV7-9 with TRBJ1-2; D gene unclear. V dropped 0 bases and J dropped 8 bases, with 10 bases sitting between them. The CDR3 has 13 amino acids. Germline V gives CDR1 SEHNR, CDR2 FQNEAQ (reference sequence). The CDR3 DNA sequence: TGTGCCAGCAGCTTAGCGCGGTCTGGCGGCTACACCTTC. Translation: CASSLARSGGYTF.

This clone has only one observation. V gene TRBV3-1 (or the pseudogene TRBV3-2) combines with J gene TRBJ1-4, with TRBD1 matching over 10 bases. After removal of 6 bases from V and 6 bases from J, the junction contained 7 bases not matched to a gene. This CDR3 spans 15 amino acids. The germline gives CDR1 LGHDT, CDR2 YNNKEL (reference sequence). This chain's CDR3 is CASRHTGTGDEKLFF. The DNA for the CDR3 is TGTGCCAGCAGACACACCGGGACAGGGGATGAAAAACTGTTTTTT.

The chain recombines TRBV5-4 with TRBJ1-5; 7 bases are shared with TRBD1. CDR1 is SGHNT and CDR2 is YYREEE in the germline V gene (reference sequence). CDR3 length: 15 residues. V lost 4 bases, J lost 1 base, and 5 bases stayed unmatched. This CDR3 is CASSIQGTSNQPQHF. The CDR3 DNA reads as TGTGCCAGCAGCATACAGGGGACGAGCAATCAGCCCCAGCATTTT.

The V gene is TRBV15, the J gene TRBJ1-6; 7 bases fit TRBD1. CDR3 length: 15 amino acids. The V and J ends lost 0 bases and 6 bases, in that order; junction bases with no gene match: 2. The germline V gene encodes CDR1 LNHNV and CDR2 YYDKDF (reference sequence). CDR3 loop: CATSRETGSNSPLHF. Here the CDR3 DNA reads TGTGCCACCAGCAGAGAGACAGGGAGTAATTCACCCCTCCACTTT.

The chain joins TRBV7-8 to TRBJ2-2; 10 nucleotides line up with TRBD2. V shed 5 bases, J shed 2 bases, and the junction held 5 bases outside the gene matches. This CDR3 has 16 residues. Germline CDR1 SGHVS, CDR2 FQNEAQ. CDR3 protein: CASSARTSGNTGELFF. The CDR3, as DNA: TGTGCCAGCAGCGCTAGGACTAGCGGAAACACCGGGGAGCTGTTTTTT.

CDR3 DNA: TGTGCCACCAGGCCGGGGACAAAGAACACCGGGGAGCTGTTTTTT. Encoded protein: CATRPGTKNTGELFF. The chain is built from TRBV6-5 and TRBJ2-2; possibly TRBD1 for D (6 bases). The CDR3 sequence is 15 residues long. Trimming shortened V by 10 bases and J by 1 base, and 16 bases separated the two germline ends. Germline CDR1 is MNHEY and CDR2 is SVGAGI.

The rearrangement uses TRBV5-4 and TRBJ1-2; a weak D match, TRBD1 (5 bases). Between the trimmed V and J ends, which lost 3 bases and 6 bases, there was a span of 15 bases. Germline CDR1 is SGHNT and CDR2 is YYREEE (reference sequence). The CDR3 runs 14 residues. The CDR3 loop is CASSSTPPRDGYTF. The CDR3 DNA is TGTGCCAGCAGCTCCACACCGCCCAGGGATGGCTACACCTTC.

J is TRBJ2-7 and V is TRBV21-1; TRBD1 is taken as the D call from the table, unchecked against the DNA. TRBV21-1 is reported as a pseudogene. This CDR3 has 11 amino acids. Written as DNA, the CDR3 is TGTGCCAGCAGCTTACAATACGAGCAGTACGTC. The encoded protein is CASSLQYEQYV.

The genes are TRBV7-9 and TRBJ2-1; no clear D. Trimming stripped 9 bases from V and 5 bases from J, with 17 bases between. Germline values: CDR1 SEHNR, CDR2 FQNEAQ (reference sequence). CDR3 length equals 14 residues. CDR3 region: CASRLSSQNNEQFF. The CDR3 DNA follows: TGTGCCAGTCGATTGAGTAGCCAGAACAATGAGCAGTTCTTC.

In this sample, this clone turned up a few times. This chain uses TRBV29-1 with TRBJ1-1, with a tentative D call TRBD1 (6 bases). The CDR3 is 11 amino acids. CDR1 is SQVTM, CDR2 ANQGSEA, per germline. This CDR3 is CQGSTNTEAFF. The DNA for the CDR3 is TGCCAGGGGAGCACGAACACTGAAGCTTTCTTT.

V usage is TRBV7-3 and J usage is TRBJ2-7, with a possible D match to TRBD1 (5 bases). V was clipped by 2 bases and J by 4 bases, with 9 bases between them. This CDR3 contains 13 residues. CDR1 is SGHTA and CDR2 is FQGTGA in the germline V gene. The CDR3 protein is CASSLSSGYEQYV. The CDR3 region has the DNA TGTGCCAGCAGCTTATCGTCAGGGTACGAGCAGTACGTC.

A few counts support this clone. This chain connects TRBV4-1 to TRBJ1-1; D gene ambiguous. V lost 2 bases and J lost 1, with 11 bases in between. The CDR3 is 15 residues long. CDR1 is MGHRA, CDR2 YSYEKL, per germline. CDR3 bases: TGCGCCAGCAGCCAAATAGGACTGCCGAACACTGAAGCTTTCTTT. Protein sequence: CASSQIGLPNTEAFF.

The chain has TRBV27 and TRBJ1-5, with 8 nucleotides matching TRBD1. The CDR3 is 14 residues long. Looked up from germline, CDR1 is MNHEY and CDR2 is SMNVEV (reference sequence). Trimming took 5 bases from V and 5 from J; bases not matched to a gene: 5. Here the CDR3 DNA reads TGTGCCAGCAGTCCTCAGGGGGCGCATCAGCCCCAGCATTTT. Its translation is CASSPQGAHQPQHF.

The genes are TRBV5-1 and TRBJ1-6, with TRBD1 matching over 8 bases. The junction had 6 bases not matched to a gene; V was cut back by 2 bases and J by 8 bases. The CDR3 is 15 amino acids. From germline, CDR1 is SGHRS and CDR2 YFSETQ. The CDR3 loop is CASSFQGALDSPLHF. CDR3 DNA sequence: TGCGCCAGCAGCTTTCAGGGGGCGCTGGATTCACCCCTCCACTTT.

As DNA, the CDR3 is TGTGCCAGCAGTGAATGGGAGGGGTATTATTCCGGGGAGCTGTTTTTT. Residues: CASSEWEGYYSGELFF. The chain combines TRBV2 with TRBJ2-2; TRBD2 matches 7 bases. CDR1 is SNHLY and CDR2 is FYNNEI in the germline V gene. This CDR3 region has 16 residues. V was clipped by 2 bases and J by 6 bases; unmatched bases: 9.

This chain connects TRBV5-1 to TRBJ2-1, with 9 bases that match TRBD1. The germline V gene has CDR1 SGHRS and CDR2 YFSETQ. V lost 4 bases to trimming and J lost 7 bases; unmatched junction nucleotides: 12. The CDR3 contains 16 residues. The CDR3 nucleotides read TGCGCCAGCAGCCTCATGGACAGGGGTTCAAGGAATGAGCAGTTCTTC. Translated, it gives CASSLMDRGSRNEQFF.

This chain uses TRBV27 with TRBJ1-5, with TRBD1 identical over 7 bases. The V and J ends lost 5 bases and 2 bases, in that order; junction bases with no gene match: 9. CDR3 size: 16 residues. Germline V CDR1 and CDR2: MNHEY, SMNVEV (reference sequence). CDR3 nucleotide sequence: TGTGCCAGCAGTCCCGCCCGGGACAGACGCAATCAGCCCCAGCATTTT. Protein product: CASSPARDRRNQPQHF.

The chain couples TRBV5-1 to TRBJ2-7; weak D call: TRBD1 (6 bases). Germline CDR1 SGHRS, CDR2 YFSETQ. This CDR3 comprises 17 residues. Trimming pared 0 bases from V and 4 bases from J, leaving 20 bases between. CDR3 loop: CASSLVAGQSSNYEQYF. Here the CDR3 DNA reads TGCGCCAGCAGCTTGGTCGCCGGACAGTCATCCAATTACGAGCAGTACTTC.

The chain links TRBV12-3 or TRBV12-4 to TRBJ2-1, with a possible D match to TRBD1 (6 bases). This CDR3 contains 13 residues. V lost 6 bases, J lost 7 bases, and 13 bases lay in between. The CDR3 protein is CASRMGARNEQFF. The CDR3 DNA is TGTGCCAGCAGGATGGGGGCGAGGAATGAGCAGTTCTTC.

The genes are TRBV25-1 and TRBJ2-1; a weak D match, TRBD1 (5 bases). V lost 7 bases and J 7 bases, leaving 17 bases between the germline ends. This CDR3 contains 14 residues. Germline V CDR1 and CDR2: MGHDK, SYGVNS. The CDR3 nucleotides are TGTGCCAGCAAAAGGGGAAATTTGAATAATGAGCAGTTCTTC. Its translation: CASKRGNLNNEQFF. The full variable domain, rest sourced from reference TRBV25-1 and TRBJ2-1, is EADIYQTPRYLVIGTGKKITLECSQTMGHDKMYWYQQDPGMELHLIHYSYGVNSTEKGDLSSESTVSRIRTEHFPLTLESARPSHTSQYLCASKRGNLNNEQFFGPGTRLTVL.

V gene TRBV28 combines with J gene TRBJ1-5; the D is unclear. Between the trimmed V and J ends, which lost 6 bases and 1 base, there was a span of 10 bases. CDR3 length: 14 amino acids. Germline-derived CDR1 and CDR2 are MDHEN and SYDVKM. CDR3 in DNA: TGTGCCAGCAGCCCGGGGATGAGCAATCAGCCCCAGCATTTT. Protein: CASSPGMSNQPQHF.

The rearrangement uses TRBV18 and TRBJ1-1, with D tentatively TRBD1 (5 bases). Trimming shortened V by 3 bases and J by 3 bases, and 11 bases separated the two germline ends. The CDR3 length is 14 residues. Per germline, CDR1 KGHSH and CDR2 LQKENI. For the CDR3, the DNA is TGTGCCAGCTCACCCAGGGTAGGGTACACTGAAGCTTTCTTT. It specifies CASSPRVGYTEAFF.

The genes are TRBV7-2 and TRBJ2-1, with 7 bases identical to TRBD2. From germline, CDR1 is SGHTA and CDR2 FQGNSA. CDR3 length equals 15 residues. V lost 3 bases and J lost 0; bases outside the gene matches: 2. As DNA, the CDR3 is TGTGCCAGCAGCTTTAGCGGGTCCTCCTACAATGAGCAGTTCTTC. Amino acids: CASSFSGSSYNEQFF.

J is TRBJ2-1 and V is TRBV9; the match to TRBD1 covers 9 bases. CDR3 length: 16 amino acids. Germline CDR1 SGDLS, CDR2 YYNGEE. The ends lost 1 base at V and 2 bases at J; junction bases unmatched: 4. The CDR3, as DNA: TGTGCCAGCAGCGTAACCGGGACAGGGACCTACAATGAGCAGTTCTTC. Its protein product is CASSVTGTGTYNEQFF. The full variable domain, in which reference TRBV9 and TRBJ2-1 provide the parts outside the CDR3, is DSGVTQTPKHLITATGQRVTLRCSPRSGDLSVYWYQQSLDQGLQFLIQYYNGEERAKGNILERFSAQQFPDLHSELNLSSLELGDSALYFCASSVTGTGTYNEQFFGPGTRLTVL.

The chain carries TRBV5-1 and TRBJ2-7; 7 positions match TRBD2. The germline gives CDR1 SGHRS, CDR2 YFSETQ. J gave up 0 bases and V 3 bases, and 3 bases lay outside the gene matches. The CDR3 runs 14 residues. The CDR3 bases are TGCGCCAGCAGCTCTGGGAGGGGCTCCTACGAGCAGTACTTC. Amino acid sequence: CASSSGRGSYEQYF.

The J gene is TRBJ1-4, the V gene TRBV28; 9 positions agree with TRBD1. Germline CDR1 reads MDHEN; CDR2 reads SYDVKM. J lost 6 bases, V lost 5 bases, and 13 bases had no gene match. The CDR3 length is 17 residues. Here the CDR3 DNA reads TGTGCCAGCAGTCTCCTGATAACGACAGGGGGGTATGAAAAACTGTTTTTT. Its translation: CASSLLITTGGYEKLFF.

J is TRBJ2-5 and V is TRBV5-1; TRBD1 might be the D (5 bases). There are 13 residues in the CDR3. V shed 10 bases and J shed 2 bases, with 15 bases lying between them. The germline gives CDR1 SGHRS, CDR2 YFSETQ. CDR3 in amino acids: CASRPDNQETQYF. In DNA form, the CDR3 reads TGCGCCTCCAGGCCGGACAATCAAGAGACCCAGTACTTC.

The CDR3 sequence: CASSGGLSYTF. DNA of the CDR3: TGTGCCAGTAGTGGAGGGTTGTCGTACACCTTC. This rearrangement joins TRBV19 to TRBJ1-2; D gene ambiguous. The CDR3 is 11 amino acids. The V gene's germline CDR1 is LNHDA and CDR2 SQIVND (reference sequence). V was clipped by 5 bases and J by 11 bases, with 12 bases between them.

The chain joins TRBV7-9 to TRBJ2-7; weak D call: TRBD2 (5 bases). The CDR3 is 14 amino acids. Germline CDR1 SEHNR, CDR2 FQNEAQ (reference sequence). Trimming cost V 1 base and J 3 bases, with 10 bases left between them. The CDR3 coding sequence is TGTGCCAGCAGCTTAGGAGGGTCAATCTACGAGCAGTACTTC. It encodes CASSLGGSIYEQYF. The whole variable domain, remainder taken from reference TRBV7-9 and TRBJ2-7, is DTGVSQNPRHKITKRGQNVTFRCDPISEHNRLYWYRQTLGQGPEFLTYFQNEAQLEKSRLLSDRFSAERPKGSFSTLEIQRTEQGDSAMYLCASSLGGSIYEQYFGPGTRLTVT.

The rearrangement links TRBV11-3 to TRBJ1-1, with D perhaps TRBD1 (6 bases). The length of the CDR3 is 17 residues. V lost 4 bases and J 5 bases, leaving 23 bases between the germline ends. In germline, CDR1 is SGHNT, CDR2 YENEEA. The CDR3 loop is CASSSPGHGFLGTEAFF. The CDR3 region has the DNA TGTGCCAGCAGCTCCCCGGGACACGGATTCCTTGGGACTGAAGCTTTCTTT. Full variable domain (rest looked up from reference TRBV11-3 and TRBJ1-1): EAGVVQSPRYKIIEKKQPVAFWCNPISGHNTLYWYLQNLGQGPELLIRYENEEAVDDSQLPKDRFSAERLKGVDSTLKIQPAELGDSAVYLCASSSPGHGFLGTEAFFGQGTRLTVV.

The chain joins TRBV18 to TRBJ1-2, with D perhaps TRBD1 (5 bases). The CDR3 length is 14 residues. Per the germline V gene, CDR1 is KGHSH and CDR2 is LQKENI. Trimming took 3 bases from V and 3 from J, leaving 11 bases between them. In nucleotides, the CDR3 is TGTGCCAGCTCACCCTCGACAGACTACTATGGCTACACCTTC. Protein sequence: CASSPSTDYYGYTF.

This rearrangement joins TRBV24-1 to TRBJ1-2, with 8 bases aligning to TRBD1. The CDR3 extends over 15 amino acids. The V gene's germline CDR1 is KGHDR and CDR2 SFDVKD. The trim removed 4 bases at V and 1 base at J, leaving 4 bases unmatched. CDR3 residues: CATSEGTGVNYGYTF. For the CDR3, the DNA is TGTGCCACCAGTGAAGGGACAGGTGTTAACTATGGCTACACCTTC.